This is a list of T cell receptor beta chains from one sample in a study of molecular identifiers for immune sequencing clone quantification. TCRdb recomputed calls from the PCR reads with MiXCR, one row per CDR3 protein. The sample records about 320,000 distinct CDR3 sequences, over 20% being singletons. The sequencing sample was made of naive CD8+ T cells from blood, with Jurkat cell RNA spiked in. The receptors were gathered from a human donor in good health. Some libraries in this study had Jurkat cell RNA spiked in. Both conserved end residues are part of each CDR3. The order of the fields is D gene, J gene, V gene, clone size, CDR3 protein, CDR3 DNA. D genes are given only for firm matches. Not every row has a clone size; where given, it reads once, few, many or a size class.

>TRBD2|TRBJ2-7|TRBV12-3/TRBV12-4|many
CASSPRTSGSNEQYF
TGTGCCAGCAGTCCCCGGACTAGCGGGAGTAACGAGCAGTACTTC
>-|TRBJ2-1|TRBV11-2|-
CASSPTRGSYNEQFF
TGTGCCAGCAGCCCTACCAGGGGTTCCTACAATGAGCAGTTCTTC
>-|TRBJ1-1|TRBV30|many
CAWSAQPTQEAFF
TGTGCCTGGAGTGCCCAACCGACCCAAGAAGCTTTCTTT
>TRBD1|TRBJ2-7|TRBV14|many
CASSQVARTGYYEQYF
TGTGCCAGCAGCCAAGTAGCCCGGACAGGGTACTACGAGCAGTACTTC
>-|TRBJ2-2|TRBV7-9|many
CASSSPGGVNTGELFF
TGTGCCAGCAGCTCCCCCGGGGGAGTTAACACCGGGGAGCTGTTTTTT
>-|TRBJ2-4|TRBV10-2|-
CASRATGNSEVKNIQYF
TGCGCCAGCAGGGCGACAGGCAATTCGGAGGTCAAAAACATTCAGTACTTC
>-|TRBJ2-2|TRBV29-1|many
CSVEDHQGGTGELFF
TGCAGCGTTGAAGACCATCAGGGGGGCACCGGGGAGCTGTTTTTT
>-|TRBJ1-5|TRBV19|many
CASSMGYQPQHF
TGTGCCAGTAGTATGGGGTATCAGCCCCAGCATTTT
>-|TRBJ1-4|TRBV4-3|-
CASSQNYQRGANEKLFF
TGCGCCAGCAGCCAAAACTATCAACGGGGTGCTAATGAAAAACTGTTTTTT
>-|TRBJ1-2|TRBV7-9|many
CASSLWTEANYGYTF
TGTGCCAGCAGCCTTTGGACAGAAGCTAACTATGGCTACACCTTC
>-|TRBJ2-5|TRBV7-2|-
CASGVRGTEVVQETQYF
TGTGCCAGCGGCGTAAGGGGGACGGAAGTCGTCCAAGAGACCCAGTACTTC
>TRBD2|TRBJ2-5|TRBV7-9|many
CASSIKGLGQETQYF
TGTGCCAGCAGCATAAAGGGACTAGGACAAGAGACCCAGTACTTC
>-|TRBJ2-5|TRBV12-3/TRBV12-4|many
CASSFSKTQYF
TGTGCCAGCAGTTTTTCAAAGACCCAGTACTTC
>-|TRBJ1-5|TRBV7-9|few
CASSFAGPGNQPQHF
TGTGCCAGCAGCTTTGCGGGACCGGGCAATCAGCCCCAGCATTTT
>-|TRBJ1-1|TRBV5-3|few
CASSFTGAEAFF
TGTGCCAGCAGCTTCACCGGTGCTGAAGCTTTCTTT
>-|TRBJ2-5|TRBV28|many
CASKSSETQYF
TGTGCCAGCAAAAGTTCAGAGACCCAGTACTTC
>TRBD1|TRBJ2-1|TRBV6-5|many
CASSYSGTGRHEQFF
TGTGCCAGCAGTTACTCCGGGACAGGGCGCCATGAGCAGTTCTTC
>TRBD2|TRBJ2-1|TRBV9|many
CASSVGALAGTDEQFF
TGTGCCAGCAGCGTAGGGGCACTAGCGGGAACTGATGAGCAGTTCTTC
>-|TRBJ2-1|TRBV11-2|-
CATHRAYNEQFF
TGTGCCACCCACAGGGCCTACAATGAGCAGTTCTTC
>TRBD2|TRBJ2-1|TRBV15|many
CATSKTLAPPQFF
TGTGCCACCAGCAAGACACTAGCGCCTCCCCAGTTCTTC
>TRBD2|TRBJ2-1|TRBV20-1|few
CSARGLAGYNEQFF
TGCAGTGCTAGAGGACTAGCGGGGTACAATGAGCAGTTCTTC
>TRBD2|TRBJ2-3|TRBV13|many
CASLTSGSTTDTQYF
TGTGCCAGCCTTACTAGCGGGAGTACAACAGATACGCAGTATTTT
>-|TRBJ1-5|TRBV6-1|many
CASSEIGWTPYSNQPQHF
TGTGCCAGCAGTGAAATTGGATGGACACCCTATAGCAATCAGCCCCAGCATTTT
>-|TRBJ2-2|TRBV24-1|many
CATSEDRSTGELFF
TGTGCCACCAGTGAGGACAGATCAACCGGGGAGCTGTTTTTT
>-|TRBJ1-5|TRBV19|many
CASSTHEGLNQPQHF
TGTGCCAGTAGTACCCACGAGGGCCTCAATCAGCCCCAGCATTTT
>TRBD1|TRBJ2-3|TRBV4-3|many
CASSQGTGGLLDTQYF
TGCGCCAGCAGCCAAGGGACAGGGGGCTTATTAGATACGCAGTATTTT